These 10 T cell receptor beta chains share one sample of origin, sequenced in a study of blood T cell repertoires in COVID-19. Produced via immunoSEQ multiplex PCR; TCRdb's table is partial and in-frame only. The sample has around 150,000 clones, around 80% seen once. The specimen sequenced was peripheral blood. Source of these receptors: a woman at least 80 years old with acute or convalescent COVID-19.

This chain joins TRBV6-2 or TRBV6-3 and TRBJ2-2, with TRBD1 as a possible D gene (5 bases). Trimming cost V 2 bases and J 8 bases, with 12 bases left between them. CDR1 is MNHEY, CDR2 SVGEGT, per germline. The CDR3 sequence is 14 residues long. CDR3 in amino acids: CASSYRGSSGELFF. The CDR3 bases are TGTGCCAGCAGTTACAGGGGTAGTAGTGGGGAGCTGTTTTTT.

This clone was counted a few times. The rearrangement uses TRBV5-1 and TRBJ2-2; 12 bases match TRBD1. This CDR3 has 15 amino acids. Per the germline V gene, CDR1 is SGHRS and CDR2 is YFSETQ. With V trimmed by 4 bases and J by 14 bases, 12 bases remained unmatched. The CDR3 DNA reads as TGCGCCAGCAGCGCAGGGACAGGGGGCCTTAGATTTCTGTTTTTT. Encoded protein: CASSAGTGGLRFLFF.

This clone was detected a few times. This CDR3 is CASSLTSGSYNEQFF. The DNA for the CDR3 is TGTGCCAGCAGCTTGACTAGCGGGAGTTACAATGAGCAGTTCTTC. This sequence joins TRBV5-5 and TRBJ2-1; the match to TRBD2 covers 11 bases. CDR1 and CDR2 from the germline V gene are SGHKS and YYEKEE (reference sequence). V was pared by 1 base and J by 4 bases, with 1 base of the junction left unmatched. This CDR3 spans 15 amino acids.

The chain carries TRBV6-5 and TRBJ2-5, with TRBD2 matching 8 bases. This CDR3 is built from 13 residues. Trimming at V came to 5 bases and at J to 5 bases, leaving 4 bases not matched to a gene. CDR1 and CDR2 (germline): MNHEY, SVGAGI. The CDR3 DNA reads as TGTGCCAGCAGTACCCCGGGGGGGGAGACCCAGTACTTC. Protein product: CASSTPGGETQYF.

This clone was observed at least ten times. V and J are TRBV7-9 and TRBJ1-4; no clear D gene. The V and J ends lost 7 bases and 13 bases respectively, with 19 bases between them. This CDR3 is 13 amino acids long. The germline CDR1 and CDR2 sequences are SEHNR and FQNEAQ (reference sequence). The CDR3 nucleotides read TGTGCCAGCATCGATTGGTCCGGACGGGGACTGTTTTTT. Translation: CASIDWSGRGLFF.

The genes are TRBV3-1 (or the pseudogene TRBV3-2) and TRBJ2-3, with TRBD1 matching 7 bases. V lost 0 bases, J lost 4 bases, and 10 bases stayed unmatched. Germline V gene sequence: CDR1 LGHDT, CDR2 YNNKEL (reference sequence). CDR3 length equals 17 residues. CDR3 loop: CASSQERVYRGADTQYF. The CDR3 DNA follows: TGTGCCAGCAGCCAAGAGAGGGTGTACAGGGGAGCAGATACGCAGTATTTT.

This chain connects TRBV29-1 to TRBJ1-1; 7 nucleotides align to TRBD1. CDR1 is SQVTM, CDR2 ANQGSEA, per germline. The CDR3 is 12 amino acids. Trimming cost V 4 bases and J 8 bases; bases outside gene matches: 7. CDR3 sequence: CSVGGAGQEAFF. Here the CDR3 DNA reads TGCAGCGTTGGTGGGGCGGGACAGGAAGCTTTCTTT. The full variable domain, rest sourced from reference TRBV29-1 and TRBJ1-1, is SAVISQKPSRDICQRGTSLTIQCQVDSQVTMMFWYRQQPGQSLTLIATANQGSEATYESGFVIDKFPISRPNLTFSTLTVSNMSPEDSSIYLCSVGGAGQEAFFGQGTRLTVV.

The chain employs TRBV6-5 and TRBJ2-3, with 8 bases matching TRBD2. The V gene end was trimmed by 2 bases and the J gene end by 4 bases; junction bases not matched to a gene: 2. The germline V gene encodes CDR1 MNHEY and CDR2 SVGAGI. The CDR3 is 14 residues long. The CDR3 nucleotides read TGTGCCAGCAGTTACGGAGCGGGAGCAGATACGCAGTATTTT. Translated: CASSYGAGADTQYF.

The rearrangement joins TRBV5-1 to TRBJ2-5; maybe TRBD2 (6 bases). The germline V gene has CDR1 SGHRS and CDR2 YFSETQ. V dropped 0 bases and J dropped 3 bases, with 9 bases sitting between them. The CDR3 has 14 residues. CDR3 bases: TGCGCCAGCAGCTTGGTTAGCGGAAAAGAGACCCAGTACTTC. It encodes CASSLVSGKETQYF.

The chain combines TRBV19 with TRBJ1-2; the match to TRBD1 covers 7 bases. The CDR3 is 16 amino acids. Losses at the gene ends were 0 bases for V and 5 bases for J; bases not matched to a gene: 9. CDR1 and CDR2 from the germline V gene are LNHDA and SQIVND (reference sequence). DNA of the CDR3: TGTGCCAGTAGTATAGACTGGACAGGCGGTAAATATGGCTACACCTTC. It codes for CASSIDWTGGKYGYTF.